Sequencing of this TCR beta chain was carried out in a study of Graves' ophthalmopathy and Graves' hyperthyroidism. General study points: The model reached approximately 71% sensitivity and 72.22% specificity for predicting ophthalmopathy progression.

The sample holds many counts of this clonotype. Antigen specificity is unknown. The authors amplified TCR beta CDR3 regions from RNA transcripts. Scientists carried out first-round RT-PCR using HTBI primers and then a second-round multiplex PCR. From the multiplex PCR reads, TCRdb called clonotypes with MiXCR, one entry per CDR3 protein. The data show about 370,000 distinct CDR3 sequences, approximately 16% seen once. The CDR3 length is 14 residues. Germline V CDR1 and CDR2: MDHEN, SYDVKM. Between the trimmed V and J ends, which lost 2 bases and 7 bases, there was a span of 9 bases. Exclusion covered patients with other autoimmune diseases or uncontrolled infections (as well as pregnancy or lactation). Fresh peripheral blood (about 10 ml) yielded the PBMCs.

The receptor was isolated from a woman between 18 and 30 years old with Graves' ophthalmopathy. The sequenced material came from peripheral blood. The rearrangement uses TRBV28 and TRBJ2-6; tentatively, D is TRBD2 (6 bases). The CDR3 sequence is CASSLGRSANVLTF. DNA for the CDR3: TGTGCCAGCAGTTTAGGGAGGAGTGCCAACGTCCTGACTTTC.